These T cell receptor beta chains were read from a single sample in a study of blood T cell repertoires in COVID-19. TCRdb's copy holds only in-frame clones and misses some; the assay was immunoSEQ multiplex PCR. The sample holds approximately 50,000 clones, 80% to 90% seen once. What was sequenced was peripheral blood. Every receptor here comes from a human donor in a cohort sampled during active COVID-19. The CDR3 runs from the conserved cysteine through the conserved F or W. A D gene is named only where the DNA matches it firmly. The size field is filled for only some rows; it gives once, few, many or a size class.

d_gene	v_gene	abundance	j_gene	CDR3nt	CDR3aa
-	TRBV5-5	-	TRBJ2-5	TGTGCCAGCAGCCTGGGTTCGGGGGTGAAAGAGACCCAGTACTTC	CASSLGSGVKETQYF
-	TRBV9	-	TRBJ1-2	TGTGCCAGCAGCGTAGCTCCCGGGGGAGTCTATGGCTACACCTTC	CASSVAPGGVYGYTF
-	TRBV25-1	-	TRBJ2-1	TGTGCCAGCAGTGATTTTACAGATACCTACAATGAGCAGTTCTTC	CASSDFTDTYNEQFF
-	TRBV6-5	-	TRBJ1-2	TGTGCCAGCAGTCCAAGGGGCAGTATCTATGGCTACACCTTC	CASSPRGSIYGYTF
TRBD1	TRBV11-2	-	TRBJ2-7	TGTGCCAGCAGCGCCCGGACAGGGTCATCCTACGAGCAGTACTTC	CASSARTGSSYEQYF
TRBD2	TRBV11-1	-	TRBJ2-2	TGTGCCAGCAGCTTACCAGCGGGATATCGCACCGGGGAGCTGTTTTTT	CASSLPAGYRTGELFF
TRBD1	TRBV5-1	-	TRBJ1-1	TGCGCCAGCAGTCGACGGACAGGTTCCTGGGACACTGAAGCTTTCTTT	CASSRRTGSWDTEAFF
-	TRBV6-6	-	TRBJ1-1	TGTGCCAGCATCCTCGTTGGGGGCGGTGCCACTGAAGCTTTCTTT	CASILVGGGATEAFF
TRBD1	TRBV3-1/TRBV3-2	-	TRBJ1-2	TGTGCCAGCAGCCAAGGACAGGGCTATGGCTACACCTTC	CASSQGQGYGYTF
-	TRBV6-1	-	TRBJ1-2	TGTGCCAGCAGTGACCGACTGACTTCTAACTATGGCTACACCTTC	CASSDRLTSNYGYTF
-	TRBV2	-	TRBJ2-1	TGTGCCAGCAATCTCCCGGGACTCAGGACTAAAAATGAGCAGTTCTTC	CASNLPGLRTKNEQFF
TRBD1	TRBV5-6	once	TRBJ1-4	TGTGCCAGCAGCCTAAGGATACAGGGGACTAATGAAAAACTGTTTTTT	CASSLRIQGTNEKLFF
-	TRBV2	-	TRBJ1-6	TGTGCCAGCAGGGGGCGCTTGGATTCACCCCTCCACTTT	CASRGRLDSPLHF
TRBD1	TRBV5-1	-	TRBJ1-1	TGCGCCAGCAGCCCTGGGACAGGCGGAGAAGCTTTCTTT	CASSPGTGGEAFF
-	TRBV2	-	TRBJ1-2	TGTGCCAGCAGCCCGGGGTCGGGGGGCTACACCTTC	CASSPGSGGYTF
TRBD2	TRBV9	-	TRBJ2-2	TGTGCCAGCAGCGTAGGACTAGCGGGAGCTTTCACCGGGGAGCTGTTTTTT	CASSVGLAGAFTGELFF
TRBD1	TRBV6-1	-	TRBJ1-1	TGTGCCAGCAGTGAAGGGGAGACAGGGGGGGCTGAAGCTTTCTTT	CASSEGETGGAEAFF
TRBD2	TRBV19	-	TRBJ2-1	TGTGCCAGTAGTATAATGGGACTAGCGGGAGACAATGAGCAGTTCTTC	CASSIMGLAGDNEQFF
-	TRBV6-6	-	TRBJ2-2	TGTGCCAGCAGGGTTCCAGCGAACACCGGGGAGCTGTTTTTT	CASRVPANTGELFF
-	TRBV5-1	-	TRBJ2-2	TGCGCCAGCAGCTTGGCCGGCAGGGGGAGGCTGAACACCGGGGAGCTGTTTTTT	CASSLAGRGRLNTGELFF
TRBD1	TRBV7-6	-	TRBJ2-5	TGTGCCAGCAGCTTAGTCACAGGGGGGGAGACCCAGTACTTC	CASSLVTGGETQYF
TRBD2	TRBV27	-	TRBJ2-5	TGTGCCAGCAGTTCGGGGGATTTCGGGACTAGCGCTGACTTC	CASSSGDFGTSADF
-	TRBV12-5	few	TRBJ1-1	TGTGCTAGTGGCCCCAGGGGTGGCACTGAAGCTTTCTTT	CASGPRGGTEAFF
-	TRBV7-8	-	TRBJ2-4	TGTGCCAGCAGCGCCCAGTCAGCCAAAAACATTCAGTACTTC	CASSAQSAKNIQYF
-	TRBV2	-	TRBJ1-6	TGTGCCAGCAGAGGACACCCCGAAAGCTCACCCCTCCACTTT	CASRGHPESSPLHF
TRBD1	TRBV5-1	-	TRBJ1-5	TGCGCCAGCAGCTGGGGACAGGGGAATCAGCCCCAGCATTTT	CASSWGQGNQPQHF
-	TRBV4-1	-	TRBJ1-6	TGCGCCAGCAGCCAAGACCCAGGGGCAAATAATTCACCCCTCCACTTT	CASSQDPGANNSPLHF
-	TRBV6-5	-	TRBJ1-2	TGTGCCAGCAGTACCATCGACAGGCGCTATGGCTACACCTTC	CASSTIDRRYGYTF
TRBD1	TRBV5-5	-	TRBJ2-7	TGTGCCAGCAGTATTAGGGGGACAGGGCCCTCCTACGAGCAGTACTTC	CASSIRGTGPSYEQYF